This T cell receptor beta chain is from a study of T-cell memory formation after mild COVID-19. The study, taken as a whole, reports: Contracting CD4+ clones lay largely in CM and EM, with CD8+ ones residing in EMRA.

TCRdb reprocessed the 5' RACE reads via MiXCR and lists one record per CDR3 protein. The repertoire holds almost 550,000 distinct CDR3 sequences, with over 20% as singletons. Germline V CDR1 and CDR2: GTSNPN, SVGIG (reference sequence). This CDR3 spans 14 amino acids. V lost 4 bases to trimming and J lost 1 base; unmatched junction nucleotides: 3. This clonotype turned up a few times. Its matching antigen is unknown. Source material: PBMCs or a T cell subset sorted from them (not recorded which). This sequence originates from an adult woman who had mild COVID-19 (a few samples of this study predate the infection). Cell type and time point are not known. The V and J genes are TRBV30 and TRBJ2-2, with 7 bases matching TRBD1. CDR3 bases: TGTGCCTGGAAAAGGGACAGGAACACCGGGGAGCTGTTTTTT. Residues: CAWKRDRNTGELFF. Based on the CDR3 plus reference TRBV30 and TRBJ2-2, the full variable domain is SQTIHQWPATLVQPVGSPLSLECTVEGTSNPNLYWYRQAAGRGLQLLFYSVGIGQISSEVPQNLSASRPQDRQFILSSKKLLLSDSGFYLCAWKRDRNTGELFFGEGSRLTVL.